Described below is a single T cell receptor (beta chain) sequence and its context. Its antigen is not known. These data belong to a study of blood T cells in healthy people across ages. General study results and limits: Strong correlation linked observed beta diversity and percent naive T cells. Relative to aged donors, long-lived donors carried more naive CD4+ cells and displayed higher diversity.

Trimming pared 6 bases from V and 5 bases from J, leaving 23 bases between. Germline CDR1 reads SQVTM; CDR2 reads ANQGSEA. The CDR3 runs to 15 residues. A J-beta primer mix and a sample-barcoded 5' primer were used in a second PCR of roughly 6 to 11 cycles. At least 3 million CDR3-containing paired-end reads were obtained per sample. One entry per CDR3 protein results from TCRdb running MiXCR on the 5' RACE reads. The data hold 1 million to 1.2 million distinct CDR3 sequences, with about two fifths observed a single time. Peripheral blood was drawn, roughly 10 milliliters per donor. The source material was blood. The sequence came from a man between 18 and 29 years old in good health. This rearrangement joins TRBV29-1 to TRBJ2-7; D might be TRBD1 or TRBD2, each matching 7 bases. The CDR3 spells CSVVQGTAGFDEQYF. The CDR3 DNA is TGCAGCGTAGTACAGGGGACAGCGGGGTTCGACGAGCAGTACTTC.